The 11 T cell receptor beta chains in this list originate from one sample, sequenced in a study of cytomegalovirus exposure and HLA in healthy donors. The PCR had 60 Vbeta and 13 Jbeta primers. TCRdb's table, derived via immunoSEQ multiplex PCR, lists solely in-frame clones and lacks some. The profile shows about 200,000 clones, approximately 78% of them singletons. Input material: PBMCs. These receptors came from a woman aged 45-65 years in good health and CMV-seropositive.

CDR3 loop: CAISATSGVAETQYF. DNA for the CDR3: TGTGCCATCAGTGCGACTAGCGGGGTAGCTGAGACCCAGTACTTC. The chain joins TRBV10-3 to TRBJ2-5, with 11 bases fitting TRBD2. This CDR3 region has 15 residues. Germline CDR1 ENHRY, CDR2 SYGVKD. Unmatched junction bases numbered 6, after V lost 4 bases and J lost 5 bases.

This clone was found a few times. V and J are TRBV6-5 and TRBJ1-2; 9 nucleotides match TRBD1. Germline CDR1 and CDR2: MNHEY and SVGAGI. The V gene end was trimmed by 5 bases and the J gene end by 8 bases; junction bases not matched to a gene: 6. The CDR3 runs to 13 residues. The chain's CDR3 is CASSTDRGNGYTF. The CDR3 DNA reads TGTGCCAGCAGTACCGACAGGGGGAACGGCTACACCTTC.

This clone has just one count. V is TRBV7-9 and J is TRBJ1-5, with 11 bases lining up with TRBD1. Germline assignment: CDR1 SEHNR and CDR2 FQNEAQ (reference sequence). CDR3 length equals 17 residues. V lost 3 bases to trimming and J lost 0 bases; unmatched junction nucleotides: 4. CDR3 bases: TGTGCCAGCAGCTTCGGGACAGGGGGTTATAGCAATCAGCCCCAGCATTTT. It specifies CASSFGTGGYSNQPQHF.

The chain has TRBV2 and TRBJ1-5; TRBD1 matches at 8 bases. CDR3 length: 13 amino acids. CDR1 is SNHLY and CDR2 is FYNNEI in the germline V gene. The J segment lost 6 bases and the V segment lost 10 bases, leaving 8 bases of the junction unmatched. The CDR3 loop is CATRTGPGQPQHF. For the CDR3, the DNA is TGTGCCACCCGGACAGGGCCAGGTCAGCCCCAGCATTTT.

The chain is built from TRBV10-3 and TRBJ2-4, with D possibly being TRBD1 (6 bases). This CDR3 comprises 14 residues. Germline assignment: CDR1 ENHRY and CDR2 SYGVKD. The V end lost 6 bases, the J end lost 12 bases, and 21 bases lay between the germline ends. In DNA, the CDR3 is TGTGCCATCAGCCCCTCAAGAGGTGGGGGCAGTCAGTACTTC. Translating gives CAISPSRGGGSQYF.

This clone was seen once. The V call is TRBV5-1, the J call TRBJ1-4, with 8 bases fitting TRBD1. This CDR3 comprises 15 residues. Germline CDR1 is SGHRS and CDR2 is YFSETQ. V dropped 4 bases and J dropped 8; count of bases not matched to a gene: 10. As DNA, the CDR3 is TGCGCCAGCAGCGACTCCAGGGGGCAAGAGGAAAAACTGTTTTTT. Encoded protein: CASSDSRGQEEKLFF. Using reference TRBV5-1 and TRBJ1-4 for the parts outside the CDR3, the full variable domain is KAGVTQTPRYLIKTRGQQVTLSCSPISGHRSVSWYQQTPGQGLQFLFEYFSETQRNKGNFPGRFSGRQFSNSRSEMNVSTLELGDSALYLCASSDSRGQEEKLFFGSGTQLSVL.

The table lists this clone with a count of one. This rearrangement joins TRBV15 to TRBJ2-2; 8 bases agree with TRBD2. V lost 1 base and J lost 4; bases outside the gene matches: 11. The length of the CDR3 is 18 residues. Germline V gene sequence: CDR1 LNHNV, CDR2 YYDKDF (reference sequence). The CDR3 spells CATSRASGGGRITGELFF. DNA of the CDR3: TGTGCCACCAGCAGAGCGTCCGGGGGGGGGCGGATCACCGGGGAGCTGTTTTTT.

Regarding this clone: The sample contains more than one DNA sequence encoding this CDR3. The genes are TRBV6-5 and TRBJ1-2; the match to TRBD1 covers 7 bases. Germline V gene lookup returns CDR1 MNHEY and CDR2 SVGAGI. V was clipped by 7 bases and J by 1 base; unmatched bases: 9. This CDR3 has 15 amino acids. The CDR3 region is CASNPHRGNNYGYTF. Written as DNA, the CDR3 is TGTGCCAGCAACCCGCACAGGGGCAATAACTATGGCTACACCTTC.

The V call is TRBV5-4, the J call TRBJ1-2; 8 bases map to TRBD1. The V and J ends lost 0 bases and 6 bases, in that order; junction bases with no gene match: 4. The CDR3 contains 14 residues. Germline V gene lookup returns CDR1 SGHNT and CDR2 YYREEE (reference sequence). CDR3: CASSLGDRPNGYTF. CDR3 nucleotides: TGTGCCAGCAGCTTGGGGGACAGGCCCAATGGCTACACCTTC.

V is TRBV5-4 and J is TRBJ2-3; D may be TRBD2 (6 bases). Germline loops: CDR1 SGHNT, CDR2 YYREEE (reference sequence). The ends were cut back, 4 bases at V and 0 bases at J, with 15 bases in the middle. The CDR3 consists of 16 residues. Written as DNA, the CDR3 is TGTGCCAGCAGCCTCCCGGGGACTCTGAGCACAGATACGCAGTATTTT. Amino acids: CASSLPGTLSTDTQYF.

This clone was detected only a few times. This chain connects TRBV27 to TRBJ2-1; 8 nucleotides line up with TRBD1. The length of the CDR3 is 15 residues. The germline gives CDR1 MNHEY, CDR2 SMNVEV (reference sequence). V lost 6 bases, J lost 0 bases, and 4 bases stayed unmatched. CDR3 nucleotide sequence: TGTGCCAGCAGGGACAGGGAGCCCTCCTACAATGAGCAGTTCTTC. Translation gives CASRDREPSYNEQFF.